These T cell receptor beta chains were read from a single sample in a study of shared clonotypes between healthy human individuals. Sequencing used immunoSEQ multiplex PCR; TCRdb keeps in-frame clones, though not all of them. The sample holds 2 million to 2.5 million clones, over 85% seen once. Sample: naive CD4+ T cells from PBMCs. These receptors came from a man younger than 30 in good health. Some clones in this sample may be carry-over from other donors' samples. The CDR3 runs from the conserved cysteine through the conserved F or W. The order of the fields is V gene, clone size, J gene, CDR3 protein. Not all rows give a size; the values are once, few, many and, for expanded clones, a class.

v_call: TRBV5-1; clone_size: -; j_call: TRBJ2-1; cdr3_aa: CASKSDPRGDNEQFF
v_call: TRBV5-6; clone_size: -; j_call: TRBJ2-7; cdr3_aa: CASSLFLAYEQYF
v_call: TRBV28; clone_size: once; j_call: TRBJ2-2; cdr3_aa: CASSPTRGNTGELFF
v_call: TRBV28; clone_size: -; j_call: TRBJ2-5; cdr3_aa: CARSIRETQYF
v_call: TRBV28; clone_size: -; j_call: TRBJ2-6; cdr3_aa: CASRPALGANVLTF
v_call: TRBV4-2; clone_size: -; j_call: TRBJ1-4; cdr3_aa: CASSQSPGIGANEKLFF
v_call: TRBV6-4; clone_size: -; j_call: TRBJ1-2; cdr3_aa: CASSDFPGPSGYTF
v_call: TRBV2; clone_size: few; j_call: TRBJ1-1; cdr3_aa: CASRIQGMTEAFF
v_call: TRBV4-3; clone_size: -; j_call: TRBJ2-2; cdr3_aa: CASSQDRGRASGRTGELFF
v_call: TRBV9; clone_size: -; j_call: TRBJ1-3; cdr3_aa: CASSVGDRGPGNTIYF
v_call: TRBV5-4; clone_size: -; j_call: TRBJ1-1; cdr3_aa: CASSLFYAGNTEAFF
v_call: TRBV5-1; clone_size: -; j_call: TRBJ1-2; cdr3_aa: CASSSLTGDGYGYTF
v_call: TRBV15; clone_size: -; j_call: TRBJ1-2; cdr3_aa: CATSSDRSYGYTF
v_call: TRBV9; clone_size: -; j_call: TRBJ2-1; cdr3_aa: CASSVSGGSYNEQFF
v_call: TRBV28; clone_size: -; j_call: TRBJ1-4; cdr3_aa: CASSFSTGGAGEKLFF
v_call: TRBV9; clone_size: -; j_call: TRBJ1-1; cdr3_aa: CASSPIRGTEAFF
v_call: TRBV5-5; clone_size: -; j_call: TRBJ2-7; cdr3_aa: CASSLVDRDSYEQYF
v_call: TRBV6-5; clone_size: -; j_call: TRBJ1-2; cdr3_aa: CAGRGNYGYTF
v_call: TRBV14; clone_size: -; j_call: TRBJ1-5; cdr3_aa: CASSQQGNQPQHF
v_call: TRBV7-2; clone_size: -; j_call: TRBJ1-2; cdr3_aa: CASSLSTVYGYTF
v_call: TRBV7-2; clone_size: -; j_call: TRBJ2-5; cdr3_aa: CASSPGTPGETQYF
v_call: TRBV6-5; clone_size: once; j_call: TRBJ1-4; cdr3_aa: CASSIQGAGEKLFF
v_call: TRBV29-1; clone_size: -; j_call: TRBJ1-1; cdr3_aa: CSVSGTGGSGAFF
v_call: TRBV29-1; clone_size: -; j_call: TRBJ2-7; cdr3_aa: CSATRGGNPYEQYF
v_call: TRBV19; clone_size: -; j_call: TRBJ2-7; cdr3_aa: CASSINPREGQMTSYEQYF
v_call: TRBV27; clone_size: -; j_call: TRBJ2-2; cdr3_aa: CASSFGRGGTTGELFF
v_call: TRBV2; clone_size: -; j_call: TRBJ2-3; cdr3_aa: CASSELSSGITDTQYF
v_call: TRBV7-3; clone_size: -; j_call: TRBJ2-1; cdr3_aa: CASSAANPGTRLEQFF
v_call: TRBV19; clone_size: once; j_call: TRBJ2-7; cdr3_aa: CASSPIAGDVYEQYF
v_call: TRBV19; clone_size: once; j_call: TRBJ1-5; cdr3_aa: CASSNRRDNQPQHF
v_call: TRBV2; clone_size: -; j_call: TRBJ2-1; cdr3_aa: CASNPSGGSYNEQFF
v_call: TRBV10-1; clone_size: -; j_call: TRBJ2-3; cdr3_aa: CASSEGSGQSTDTQYF
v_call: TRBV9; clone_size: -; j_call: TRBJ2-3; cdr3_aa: CASSVAYSTDTQYF
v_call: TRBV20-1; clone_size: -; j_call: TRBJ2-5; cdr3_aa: CSAKPTATQYF
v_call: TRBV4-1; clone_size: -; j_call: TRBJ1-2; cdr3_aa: CASSQQGREYYGYTF
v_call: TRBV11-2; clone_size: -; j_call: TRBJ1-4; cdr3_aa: CASSPTRTNTHEKLFF
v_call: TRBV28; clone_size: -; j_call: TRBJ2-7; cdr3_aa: CASSTQTYEQYF
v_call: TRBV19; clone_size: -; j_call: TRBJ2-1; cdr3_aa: CASSIHGLGKFGLYYNEQFF
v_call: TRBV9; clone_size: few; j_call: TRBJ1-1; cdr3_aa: CASSVAGYTEAFF
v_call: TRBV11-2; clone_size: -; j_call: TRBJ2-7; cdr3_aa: CASSDGLAGYEQYF
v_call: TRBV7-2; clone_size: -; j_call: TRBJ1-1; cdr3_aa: CASSLAAGVGTEAFF
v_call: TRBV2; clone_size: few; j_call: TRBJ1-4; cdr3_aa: CASSSYPEEKLFF
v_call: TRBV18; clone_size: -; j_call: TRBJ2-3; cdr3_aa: CASSRSHGTDTQYF
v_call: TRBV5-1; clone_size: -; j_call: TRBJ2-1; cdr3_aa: CASSLESLAGGSGGRGEQFF
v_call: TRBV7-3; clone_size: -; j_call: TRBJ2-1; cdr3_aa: CASSVGFGGRANNEQFF
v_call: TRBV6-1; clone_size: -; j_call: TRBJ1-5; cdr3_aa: CASTFAQISNQPQHF
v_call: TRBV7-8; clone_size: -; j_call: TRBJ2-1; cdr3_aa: CASSQSAGPPYNEQFF
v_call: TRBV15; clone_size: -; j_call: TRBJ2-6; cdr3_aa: CATSKGQGLRANVLTF